This entry lists 27 T cell receptor beta chains sequenced from one sample in a study of OX40 agonist ivuxolimab in advanced cancers. Using immunoSEQ multiplex PCR, the repertoire was profiled, and TCRdb retains in-frame clones only, with some absent. The profile shows 50,000 to 75,000 clones, roughly 89% of them singletons. The starting material was CD4+ or CD8+ T cells sorted from blood, obtained in a trial of the OX40 agonist ivuxolimab. The receptors shown here come from an adult with an advanced solid tumor such as melanoma, head and neck, liver or kidney cancer.

This sequence joins TRBV28 and TRBJ2-5; D is ambiguous. Trimming removed 3 bases at V and 1 base at J, with 12 bases between. Germline V gene data show CDR1 as MDHEN and CDR2 as SYDVKM. This CDR3 region has 15 residues. In DNA, the CDR3 is TGTGCCAGCAGTTTTATTTCACGTGCCCAAGAGACCCAGTACTTC. It encodes CASSFISRAQETQYF.

The V call is TRBV19, the J call TRBJ2-1, with 7 nucleotides matching TRBD1. The CDR3 totals 17 residues. The J segment lost 5 bases and the V segment lost 6 bases, leaving 16 bases of the junction unmatched. CDR1 LNHDA and CDR2 SQIVND come from the germline V gene (reference sequence). In DNA form, the CDR3 reads TGTGCCAGTAGCATACTCGGCCAGGGACAGTCAAACAATGAGCAGTTCTTC. Protein: CASSILGQGQSNNEQFF.

The chain is built from TRBV4-2 and TRBJ2-1; TRBD2 aligns across 7 bases. The CDR3 has 17 residues. Germline-derived CDR1 and CDR2 are LGHNA and YNFKEQ. The V gene end was trimmed by 0 bases and the J gene end by 5 bases; junction bases not matched to a gene: 10. The CDR3 loop reads CASSQDRASGDNNEQFF. DNA for the CDR3: TGTGCCAGCAGCCAAGATCGGGCTAGCGGAGATAACAATGAGCAGTTCTTC.

This chain joins TRBV2 and TRBJ2-3, with D unresolved. CDR3 length: 14 amino acids. V shed 0 bases and J shed 2 bases, with 6 bases lying between them. CDR1 is SNHLY and CDR2 is FYNNEI in the germline V gene. CDR3 protein: CASSEAWHTDTQYF. CDR3 DNA sequence: TGTGCCAGCAGTGAAGCATGGCACACAGATACGCAGTATTTT.

V and J are TRBV21-1 and TRBJ2-1; the D segment call TRBD2 is taken from the table without a DNA check. TRBV21-1 is reported as a pseudogene. The CDR3 is 15 residues long. CDR3 DNA: TGTGCCAGCAGCAGACTAGCGGGCTCCTACAATGAGCAGTTCTTC. It codes for CASSRLAGSYNEQFF.

The J gene is TRBJ1-1, the V gene TRBV7-3; perhaps TRBD1 as D (6 bases). The CDR3 is made up of 15 amino acids. The V gene lost 2 bases and the J gene lost 4 bases, with 14 bases spanning the gap. Germline V gene data show CDR1 as SGHTA and CDR2 as FQGTGA. CDR3 DNA sequence: TGTGCCAGCAGCTTATATCCGGGGGCGAGCACTGAAGCTTTCTTT. Translation gives CASSLYPGASTEAFF.

V gene TRBV5-1 combines with J gene TRBJ1-4; D remains ambiguous. Germline-derived CDR1 and CDR2 are SGHRS and YFSETQ. Trimming took off 0 bases at V and 8 bases at J, with 8 bases between the two ends. This CDR3 has 13 amino acids. This chain's CDR3 is CASSLGQEEKLFF. DNA of the CDR3: TGCGCCAGCAGCTTGGGTCAGGAGGAAAAACTGTTTTTT.

V usage is TRBV7-8 and J usage is TRBJ2-1; TRBD2 aligns across 7 bases. Germline V gene data show CDR1 as SGHVS and CDR2 as FQNEAQ. The length of the CDR3 is 14 residues. V lost 5 bases, J lost 4 bases, and 5 bases stayed unmatched. The CDR3, as DNA: TGTGCCAGCAGCCGGGCTAGCGGATACAATGAGCAGTTCTTC. Translation gives CASSRASGYNEQFF.

This chain links TRBV2 with TRBJ2-1; TRBD2 matches 7 bases. V was pared by 7 bases and J by 8 bases, with 2 bases of the junction left unmatched. CDR1 SNHLY and CDR2 FYNNEI come from the germline V gene. This CDR3 has 11 residues. CDR3: CASTGRDEQFF. The CDR3 DNA reads TGTGCCAGCACAGGGAGGGATGAGCAGTTCTTC.

Of note for this clone: Mismatch with germline at one junction end may stem from a read error. The chain joins TRBV19 to TRBJ2-7, with 10 bases matching TRBD2. The CDR3 loop spans 16 amino acids. The V gene's germline CDR1 is LNHDA and CDR2 SQIVND (reference sequence). The CDR3 sequence is CASSALPGLARYERYF. CDR3 coding DNA: TGTGCCAGTAGTGCGTTACCGGGACTAGCGAGATACGAGCGGTACTTC. The whole variable domain, remainder taken from reference TRBV19 and TRBJ2-7, is DGGITQSPKYLFRKEGQNVTLSCEQNLNHDAMYWYRQDPGQGLRLIYYSQIVNDFQKGDIAEGYSVSREKKESFPLTVTSAQKNPTAFYLCASSALPGLARYERYFGPGTRLTVT.

The chain combines TRBV28 with TRBJ2-1, with TRBD2 matching over 7 bases. Germline loops: CDR1 MDHEN, CDR2 SYDVKM. The trim removed 3 bases at V and 5 bases at J, leaving 13 bases unmatched. The CDR3 totals 17 residues. Written as DNA, the CDR3 is TGTGCCAGCAGTTTGGGTGTGGGGTTCGGGACTAACAATGAGCAGTTCTTC. It codes for CASSLGVGFGTNNEQFF.

This clone is a singleton in its sample. The chain recombines TRBV9 with TRBJ1-4; perhaps TRBD1 as D (5 bases). This CDR3 is built from 15 residues. V lost 3 bases to trimming and J lost 8 bases, with 17 bases between them. Germline V gene sequence: CDR1 SGDLS, CDR2 YYNGEE. CDR3 bases: TGTGCCAGCAGCGAGGCCGGGGGGAATGGCGAAAAACTGTTTTTT. It codes for CASSEAGGNGEKLFF.

The gene calls are TRBV7-9 and TRBJ1-1; D uncertain. The CDR3 is 14 residues long. Germline CDR1 and CDR2: SEHNR and FQNEAQ (reference sequence). V lost 1 base and J 4 bases, leaving 10 bases between the germline ends. CDR3 DNA sequence: TGTGCCAGCAGCTTAGGACTGGAGGGCACTGAAGCTTTCTTT. Its protein is CASSLGLEGTEAFF. Supplemented by reference TRBV7-9 and TRBJ1-1, the full variable domain reads DTGVSQNPRHKITKRGQNVTFRCDPISEHNRLYWYRQTLGQGPEFLTYFQNEAQLEKSRLLSDRFSAERPKGSFSTLEIQRTEQGDSAMYLCASSLGLEGTEAFFGQGTRLTVV.

V usage is TRBV12-5 and J usage is TRBJ1-3, with TRBD1 as a possible D gene (5 bases). The CDR3 covers 14 residues. V was cut by 9 bases and J by 0 bases, with 12 bases left in between. The germline CDR1 and CDR2 sequences are LGHNT and FRNRAP. CDR3 DNA sequence: TGTGCTAGCCGGGGACCGAACTCTGGAAACACCATATATTTT. The encoded protein is CASRGPNSGNTIYF. Full variable domain (outside the CDR3, taken from reference TRBV12-5 and TRBJ1-3): DARVTQTPRHKVTEMGQEVTMRCQPILGHNTVFWYRQTMMQGLELLAYFRNRAPLDDSGMPKDRFSAEMPDATLATLKIQPSEPRDSAVYFCASRGPNSGNTIYFGEGSWLTVV.

The chain is built from TRBV6-1 and TRBJ1-3; a weak D match, TRBD1 (5 bases). CDR3 length: 14 residues. CDR1 is MNHNS and CDR2 is SASEGT in the germline V gene. The V end lost 7 bases, the J end lost 0 bases, and 10 bases lay between the germline ends. CDR3 region: CASTPTVSGNTIYF. The CDR3 DNA is TGTGCCAGCACCCCGACAGTCTCTGGAAACACCATATATTTT.

The chain carries TRBV18 and TRBJ2-7; no clear D. Trimming cost V 6 bases and J 6 bases, with 18 bases left between them. There are 14 residues in the CDR3. The germline gives CDR1 KGHSH, CDR2 LQKENI. The CDR3: CASSLPVGLREQYF. The CDR3, as DNA: TGTGCCAGCTCGTTACCTGTCGGTCTCCGCGAGCAGTACTTC. Supplemented by reference TRBV18 and TRBJ2-7, the full variable domain reads NAGVMQNPRHLVRRRGQEARLRCSPMKGHSHVYWYRQLPEEGLKFMVYLQKENIIDESGMPKERFSAEFPKEGPSILRIQQVVRGDSAAYFCASSLPVGLREQYFGPGTRLTVT.

The J gene is TRBJ2-1, the V gene TRBV6-5, with unresolved D. Between the trimmed V and J ends, which lost 0 bases and 4 bases, there was a span of 13 bases. In germline, CDR1 is MNHEY, CDR2 SVGAGI. The CDR3 sequence is 16 residues long. The CDR3 reads CASSYSRSHLYNEQFF. DNA of the CDR3: TGTGCCAGCAGTTACTCGCGGTCCCACTTATACAATGAGCAGTTCTTC.

CDR3 protein: CASSLVRRASGQLITAKNIQYF. Written as DNA, the CDR3 is TGCGCCAGCAGCTTGGTCCGGCGTGCTAGCGGGCAACTGATAACAGCCAAAAACATTCAGTACTTC. The chain links TRBV5-1 to TRBJ2-4; TRBD2 aligns across 8 bases. The germline V gene has CDR1 SGHRS and CDR2 YFSETQ. Trimming at V came to 0 bases and at J to 0 bases, leaving 20 bases not matched to a gene. This CDR3 spans 22 amino acids.

The chain uses TRBV28 and TRBJ1-2, with unresolved D. Germline V CDR1 and CDR2: MDHEN, SYDVKM. V was trimmed by 6 bases and J by 4 bases, leaving 15 bases between them. This CDR3 region has 14 residues. The CDR3 spells CASRTTGPLYGYTF. In DNA, the CDR3 is TGTGCCAGCAGAACTACCGGGCCCCTCTATGGCTACACCTTC.

This rearrangement joins TRBV10-3 to TRBJ2-1, with 14 positions matching TRBD2. Germline CDR1 ENHRY, CDR2 SYGVKD. Trimming took 2 bases from V and 5 from J; bases not matched to a gene: 2. This CDR3 spans 16 amino acids. DNA for the CDR3: TGTGCCATCAGTGAGCGGGGACTAGCGGGGGACAATGAGCAGTTCTTC. Its translation: CAISERGLAGDNEQFF.

The V call is TRBV5-1, the J call TRBJ2-3; 10 bases fit TRBD2. V gave up 3 bases and J gave up 2 bases; unmatched junction bases: 6. The CDR3 sequence is 16 residues long. The germline V gene encodes CDR1 SGHRS and CDR2 YFSETQ. The CDR3 sequence is CASSSGLAEYTDTQYF. CDR3 bases: TGCGCCAGCAGCTCCGGACTAGCGGAGTACACAGATACGCAGTATTTT.

V usage is TRBV6-6 and J usage is TRBJ1-2; D is undetermined. Germline V lookup: CDR1 MNHNY, CDR2 SVGAGI (reference sequence). V was shortened by 7 bases and J by 1 base, with 10 bases between the two germline ends. The CDR3 consists of 13 residues. CDR3 protein: CASMDVDNYGYTF. CDR3 bases: TGTGCCAGCATGGACGTAGATAACTATGGCTACACCTTC.

This sequence joins TRBV28 and TRBJ2-3, with D possibly being TRBD1 or TRBD2 (5 bases each). Looked up from germline, CDR1 is MDHEN and CDR2 is SYDVKM. The V end was cut by 6 bases, the J end by 2 bases, with 15 bases between. The length of the CDR3 is 15 residues. CDR3 DNA sequence: TGTGCCAGCAGCCGATACCGGGACCCCACAGATACGCAGTATTTT. This gives the protein CASSRYRDPTDTQYF.

The chain couples TRBV6-6 to TRBJ2-1, with a possible D match to TRBD2 (6 bases). CDR1 is MNHNY and CDR2 is SVGAGI in the germline V gene (reference sequence). V was clipped by 3 bases and J by 5 bases, with 11 bases between them. The length of the CDR3 is 14 residues. The CDR3 sequence: CASSYEASDNEQFF. The CDR3 coding sequence is TGTGCCAGCAGTTATGAGGCTAGCGACAATGAGCAGTTCTTC.

The chain carries TRBV5-6 and TRBJ2-3, with D perhaps matching TRBD1 (7 bases). CDR3 length: 15 amino acids. Germline loops: CDR1 SGHDT, CDR2 YYEEEE. V was clipped by 4 bases and J by 2 bases, with 14 bases between them. The CDR3: CASSPQGGATDTQYF. The CDR3 coding sequence is TGTGCCAGCAGCCCCCAGGGGGGAGCCACAGATACGCAGTATTTT.

The chain uses TRBV6-1 and TRBJ2-7, with D perhaps TRBD1 (6 bases). The germline V gene has CDR1 MNHNS and CDR2 SASEGT. This CDR3 spans 14 amino acids. Trimming pared 8 bases from V and 1 base from J, leaving 15 bases between. The DNA of the CDR3 is TGTGCCAGCGGAGTGGACAGAGGATCCTACGAGCAGTACTTC. It specifies CASGVDRGSYEQYF.

The chain employs TRBV25-1 and TRBJ2-7; the D is unclear. There are 13 residues in the CDR3. Germline CDR1 and CDR2: MGHDK and SYGVNS. V was trimmed by 8 bases and J by 4 bases, leaving 15 bases between them. CDR3: CASPLESDYEQYF. The CDR3 DNA reads TGTGCCAGCCCCCTAGAGTCAGATTACGAGCAGTACTTC.